This T cell receptor beta chain was identified in a study of chemoradiotherapy in HPV16-positive cancers. Study-wide context: A couple of HPV16-positive patients' cells yielded candidate HPV-specific clones and common motifs. Study-wide points: Non-HPV-specific T cells did not expand in tumors during treatment, whereas candidate HPV-specific clones and E7-related motifs did. Only two HPV16-positive patients supplied the functional HPV-specificity definition.

Over chemoradiotherapy, repertoires were sampled more than once. Measured with immunoSEQ multiplex PCR; TCRdb has only the in-frame clones, and not every one. The sample carries 30,000 or so clones, more than 75% recorded once. The CDR3 length is 12 residues. V lost 2 bases and J lost 8, with 7 bases in between. Germline V gives CDR1 KGHSH, CDR2 LQKENI. Remarks on this clone: The target antigen is unknown.

The chain employs TRBV18 and TRBJ2-1; D uncertain. The starting material was blood, obtained from a patient who underwent chemoradiotherapy. This receptor was obtained from a human donor with HPV-associated anogenital cancer. The DNA for the CDR3 is TGTGCCAGCTCACCAGGGAACGATGAGCAGTTCTTC. This sequence encodes CASSPGNDEQFF.